This T cell receptor beta chain was captured in a study of beta chain features in type 1 diabetes. This clone was picked up one time. The antigen is undetermined. cDNA synthesis used the whole RNA isolate, giving expressed TCRB sequences. Generated by immunoSEQ multiplex PCR, the TCRdb table keeps only in-frame clones and is missing some. This table has 900,000 or so clones, roughly a sixth appearing once. The length of the CDR3 is 14 residues. Germline V CDR1 and CDR2: SGHTA, FQGTGA. With 5 bases clipped from V and 3 bases from J, the junction kept 5 bases outside the gene matches. Study-wide results and limits: In all four CD4+ subsets, TCRB CDR3 length was significantly, moderately reduced in type 1 diabetes. In comparison with healthy donors, patients had naive, central memory and Treg TCRB repertoires that appeared more similar.

J is TRBJ1-1 and V is TRBV7-3; 8 nucleotides agree with TRBD1. Sequencing used naive CD4+ T cells from blood. This clonotype was sampled from a woman aged 18-29 years in good health. The CDR3 DNA is TGTGCCAGCAGCCAAATGACAGGGGACACTGAAGCTTTCTTT. Amino acid sequence: CASSQMTGDTEAFF.